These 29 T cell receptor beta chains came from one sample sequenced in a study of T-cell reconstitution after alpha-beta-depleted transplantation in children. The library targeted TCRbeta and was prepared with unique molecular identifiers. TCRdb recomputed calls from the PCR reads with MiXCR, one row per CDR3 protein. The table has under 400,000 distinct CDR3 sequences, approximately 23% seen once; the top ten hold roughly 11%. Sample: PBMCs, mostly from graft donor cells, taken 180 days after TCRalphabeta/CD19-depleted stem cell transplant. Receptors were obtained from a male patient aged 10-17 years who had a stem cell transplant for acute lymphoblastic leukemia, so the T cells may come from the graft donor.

This CDR3 is CSAKSRGGSYEQYF. The CDR3, as DNA: TGCAGTGCTAAGTCCAGGGGCGGATCCTACGAGCAGTACTTC. The genes are TRBV20-1 and TRBJ2-7, with a tentative D call TRBD1 (6 bases). Trimming left V 4 bases short and J 1 base short, with 14 bases between. From germline, CDR1 is DFQATT and CDR2 SNEGSKA (reference sequence). This CDR3 is built from 14 residues.

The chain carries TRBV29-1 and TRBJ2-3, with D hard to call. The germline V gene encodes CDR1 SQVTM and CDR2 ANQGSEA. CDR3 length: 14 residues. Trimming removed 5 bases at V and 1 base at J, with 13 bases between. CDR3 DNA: TGCAGCGTTAGCATTTTTGGGCGCACAGATACGCAGTATTTT. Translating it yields CSVSIFGRTDTQYF.

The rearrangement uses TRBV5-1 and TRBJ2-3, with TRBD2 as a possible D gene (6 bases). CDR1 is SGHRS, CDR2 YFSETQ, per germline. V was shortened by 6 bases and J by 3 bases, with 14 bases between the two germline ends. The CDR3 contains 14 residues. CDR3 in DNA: TGCGCCAGCAACCCGACAGCGGGTACAGATACGCAGTATTTT. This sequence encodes CASNPTAGTDTQYF.

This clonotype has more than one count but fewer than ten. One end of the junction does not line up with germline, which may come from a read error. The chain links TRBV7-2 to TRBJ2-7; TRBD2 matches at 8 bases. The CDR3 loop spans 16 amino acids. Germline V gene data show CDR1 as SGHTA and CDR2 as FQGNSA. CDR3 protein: CASSVARGGGTYEQYF. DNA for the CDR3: TGTGCCAGCAGCGTAGCTAGGGGCGGGGGGACCTACGAGCAGTACTTC.

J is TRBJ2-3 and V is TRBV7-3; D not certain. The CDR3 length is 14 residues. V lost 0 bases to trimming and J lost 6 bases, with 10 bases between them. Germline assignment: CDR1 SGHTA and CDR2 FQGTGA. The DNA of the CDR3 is TGTGCCAGCAGCTTAACGATGAGAAGCGATACGCAGTATTTT. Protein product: CASSLTMRSDTQYF.

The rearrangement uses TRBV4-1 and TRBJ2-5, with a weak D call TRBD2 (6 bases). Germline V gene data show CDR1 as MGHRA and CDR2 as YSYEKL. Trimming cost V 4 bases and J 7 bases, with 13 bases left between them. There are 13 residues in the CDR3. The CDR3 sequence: CASSRGLGRTQYF. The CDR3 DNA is TGCGCCAGCAGCCGGGGACTCGGGCGGACCCAGTACTTC.

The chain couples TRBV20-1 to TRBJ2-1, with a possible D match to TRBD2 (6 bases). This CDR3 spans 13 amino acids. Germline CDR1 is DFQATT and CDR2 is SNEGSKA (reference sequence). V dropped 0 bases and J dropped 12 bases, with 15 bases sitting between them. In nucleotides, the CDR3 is TGCAGTGCTAGAGATTTCTTCGGGAGAGGGCAGTTCTTC. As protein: CSARDFFGRGQFF.

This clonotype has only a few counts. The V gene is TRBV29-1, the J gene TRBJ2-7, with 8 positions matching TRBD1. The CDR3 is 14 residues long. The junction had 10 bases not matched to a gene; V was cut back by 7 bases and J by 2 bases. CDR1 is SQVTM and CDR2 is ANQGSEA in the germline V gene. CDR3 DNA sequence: TGCAGCGCATCCGGACAGGGTAGGGCCTACGAGCAGTACTTC. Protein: CSASGQGRAYEQYF.

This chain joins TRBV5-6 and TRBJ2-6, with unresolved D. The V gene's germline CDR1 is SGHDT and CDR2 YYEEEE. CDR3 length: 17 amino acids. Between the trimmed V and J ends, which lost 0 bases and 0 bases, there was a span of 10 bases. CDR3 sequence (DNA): TGTGCCAGCAGCTTGGTCCCCGGATCCTCTGGGGCCAACGTCCTGACTTTC. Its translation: CASSLVPGSSGANVLTF. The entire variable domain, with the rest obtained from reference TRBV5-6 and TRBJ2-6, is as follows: DAGVTQSPTHLIKTRGQQVTLRCSPKSGHDTVSWYQQALGQGPQFIFQYYEEEERQRGNFPDRFSGHQFPNYSSELNVNALLLGDSALYLCASSLVPGSSGANVLTFGAGSRLTVL.

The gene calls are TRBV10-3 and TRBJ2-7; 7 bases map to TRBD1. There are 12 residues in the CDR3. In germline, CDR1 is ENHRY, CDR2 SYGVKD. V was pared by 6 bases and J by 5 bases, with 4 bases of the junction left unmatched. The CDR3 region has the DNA TGTGCCATCAGCCTACAGGGGAACGAGCAGTACTTC. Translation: CAISLQGNEQYF.

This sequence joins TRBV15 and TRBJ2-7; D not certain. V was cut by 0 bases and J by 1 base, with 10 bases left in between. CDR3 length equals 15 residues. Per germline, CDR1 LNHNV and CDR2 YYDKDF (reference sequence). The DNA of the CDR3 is TGTGCCACCAGCAGAGAAATGACACCTTCCTACGAGCAGTACTTC. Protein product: CATSREMTPSYEQYF.

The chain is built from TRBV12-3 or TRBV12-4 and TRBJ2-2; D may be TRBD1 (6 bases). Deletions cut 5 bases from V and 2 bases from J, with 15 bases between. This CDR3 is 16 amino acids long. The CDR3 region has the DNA TGTGCCAGCAGTCCCTCTACAGGGTTTAACACCGGGGAGCTGTTTTTT. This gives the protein CASSPSTGFNTGELFF.

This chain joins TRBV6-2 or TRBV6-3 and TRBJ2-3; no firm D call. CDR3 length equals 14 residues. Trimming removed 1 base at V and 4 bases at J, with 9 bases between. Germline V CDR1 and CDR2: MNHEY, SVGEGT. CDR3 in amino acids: CASSYYVEADTQYF. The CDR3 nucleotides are TGTGCCAGCAGTTACTACGTGGAAGCAGATACGCAGTATTTT.

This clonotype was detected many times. In nucleotides, the CDR3 is TGTGCCAGCAGTTTAAAGGTGTCCTACGAGCAGTACTTC. Protein product: CASSLKVSYEQYF. J is TRBJ2-7 and V is TRBV12-3 or TRBV12-4, with D unresolved. Trimming pared 2 bases from V and 1 base from J, leaving 6 bases between. The CDR3 has 13 amino acids.

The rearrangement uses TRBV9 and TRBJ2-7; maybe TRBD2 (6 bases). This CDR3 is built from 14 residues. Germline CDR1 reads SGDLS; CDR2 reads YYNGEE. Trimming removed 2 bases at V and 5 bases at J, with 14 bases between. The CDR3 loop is CASSVVGRNDEQYF. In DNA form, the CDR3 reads TGTGCCAGCAGCGTCGTCGGGAGAAACGACGAGCAGTACTTC. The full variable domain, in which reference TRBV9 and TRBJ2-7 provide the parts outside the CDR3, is DSGVTQTPKHLITATGQRVTLRCSPRSGDLSVYWYQQSLDQGLQFLIQYYNGEERAKGNILERFSAQQFPDLHSELNLSSLELGDSALYFCASSVVGRNDEQYFGPGTRLTVT.

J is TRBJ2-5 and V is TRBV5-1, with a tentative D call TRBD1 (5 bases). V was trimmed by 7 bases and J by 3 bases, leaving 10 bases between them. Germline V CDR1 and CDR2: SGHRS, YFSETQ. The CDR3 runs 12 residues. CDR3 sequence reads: CASGAFEETQYF. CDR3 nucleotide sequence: TGCGCCAGCGGGGCTTTCGAAGAGACCCAGTACTTC.

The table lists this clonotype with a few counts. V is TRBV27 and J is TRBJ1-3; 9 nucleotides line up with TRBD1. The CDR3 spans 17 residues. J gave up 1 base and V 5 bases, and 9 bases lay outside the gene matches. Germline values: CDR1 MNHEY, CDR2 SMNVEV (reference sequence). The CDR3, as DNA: TGTGCCAGCAGTCCGAGACCGGGACAGGGTTCTGGAAACACCATATATTTT. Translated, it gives CASSPRPGQGSGNTIYF.

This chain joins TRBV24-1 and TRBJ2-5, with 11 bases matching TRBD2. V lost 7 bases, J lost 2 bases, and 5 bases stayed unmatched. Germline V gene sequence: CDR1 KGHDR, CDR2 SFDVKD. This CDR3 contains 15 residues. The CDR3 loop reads CATSRTSGRQETQYF. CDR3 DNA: TGTGCCACCAGCAGGACTAGCGGGCGGCAAGAGACCCAGTACTTC.

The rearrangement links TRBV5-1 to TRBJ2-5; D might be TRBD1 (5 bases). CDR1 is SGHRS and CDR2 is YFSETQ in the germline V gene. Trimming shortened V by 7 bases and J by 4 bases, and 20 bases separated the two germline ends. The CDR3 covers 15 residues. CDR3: CASSSGHRLIETQYF. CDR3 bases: TGCGCCAGCTCATCCGGACACAGACTGATAGAGACCCAGTACTTC.

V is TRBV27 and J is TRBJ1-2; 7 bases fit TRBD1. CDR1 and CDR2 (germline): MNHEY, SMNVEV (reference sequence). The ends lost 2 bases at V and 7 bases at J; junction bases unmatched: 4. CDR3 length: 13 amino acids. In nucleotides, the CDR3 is TGTGCCAGCAGTTTAGACAGGGCAGGTGGCTACACCTTC. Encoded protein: CASSLDRAGGYTF.

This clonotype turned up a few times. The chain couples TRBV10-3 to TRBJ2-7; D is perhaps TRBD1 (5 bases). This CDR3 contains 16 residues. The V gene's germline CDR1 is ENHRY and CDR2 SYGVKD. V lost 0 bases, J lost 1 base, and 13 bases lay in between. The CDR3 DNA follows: TGTGCCATCAGTGAGTCCCAGGGTGGGTTGTCCTACGAGCAGTACTTC. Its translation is CAISESQGGLSYEQYF.

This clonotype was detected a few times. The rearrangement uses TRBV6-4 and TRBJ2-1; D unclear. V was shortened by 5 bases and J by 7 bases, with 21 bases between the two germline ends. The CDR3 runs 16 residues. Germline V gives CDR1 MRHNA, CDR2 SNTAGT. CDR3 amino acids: CASSRSPMARNNEQFF. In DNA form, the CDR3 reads TGTGCCAGCAGTAGGTCGCCTATGGCCCGAAATAATGAGCAGTTCTTC.

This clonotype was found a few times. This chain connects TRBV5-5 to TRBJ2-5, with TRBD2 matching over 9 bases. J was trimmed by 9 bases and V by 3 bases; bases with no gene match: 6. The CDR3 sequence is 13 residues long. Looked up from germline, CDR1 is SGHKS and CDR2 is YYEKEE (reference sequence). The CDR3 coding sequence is TGTGCCAGCAGCTCCCTAGCGGGACGGGCCCAGTACTTC. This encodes CASSSLAGRAQYF.

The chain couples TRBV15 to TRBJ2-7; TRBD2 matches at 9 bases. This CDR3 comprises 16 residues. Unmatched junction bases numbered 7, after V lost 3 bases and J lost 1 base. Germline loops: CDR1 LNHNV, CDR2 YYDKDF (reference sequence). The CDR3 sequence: CATSSPLAGISYEQYF. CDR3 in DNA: TGTGCCACCAGCAGTCCTCTAGCGGGGATTTCCTACGAGCAGTACTTC.

CDR3 nucleotide sequence: TGTGCCAGCAGTCCAACCGGACAGATTGCTAACTATGGCTACACCTTC. Translation: CASSPTGQIANYGYTF. The chain recombines TRBV4-2 with TRBJ1-2; TRBD1 might be the D (6 bases). Germline CDR1 and CDR2: LGHNA and YNFKEQ. The V end lost 6 bases, the J end lost 0 bases, and 17 bases lay between the germline ends. The CDR3 contains 16 residues.

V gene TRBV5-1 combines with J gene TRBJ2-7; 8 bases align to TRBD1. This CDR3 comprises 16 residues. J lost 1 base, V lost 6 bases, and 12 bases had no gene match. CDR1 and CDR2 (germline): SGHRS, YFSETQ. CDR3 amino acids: CASNSIPRGRSYEQYF. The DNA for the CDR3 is TGCGCCAGCAACTCCATCCCCAGGGGGCGATCCTACGAGCAGTACTTC.

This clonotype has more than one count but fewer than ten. CDR3 in DNA: TGCAGTGCTAGAGAACTAGGGGTACCCCTCCACTTT. Its protein is CSARELGVPLHF. V usage is TRBV20-1 and J usage is TRBJ1-6, with TRBD1 as a possible D gene (5 bases). The CDR3 has 12 residues. Germline loops: CDR1 DFQATT, CDR2 SNEGSKA (reference sequence). V was pared by 0 bases and J by 12 bases, with 9 bases between.

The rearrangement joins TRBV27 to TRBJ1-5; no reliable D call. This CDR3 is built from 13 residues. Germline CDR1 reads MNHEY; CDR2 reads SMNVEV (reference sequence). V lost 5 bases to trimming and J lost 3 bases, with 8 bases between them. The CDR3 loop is CASSLGYNQPQHF. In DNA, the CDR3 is TGTGCCAGCAGTCTAGGGTACAATCAGCCCCAGCATTTT.

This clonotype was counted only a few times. As DNA, the CDR3 is TGTGCCAGCGCTCGAGGAGATACGCAGTATTTT. It codes for CASARGDTQYF. This rearrangement joins TRBV12-3 or TRBV12-4 to TRBJ2-3; D is unclear. The CDR3 is made up of 11 amino acids. Trimming left V 8 bases short and J 5 bases short, with 8 bases between.